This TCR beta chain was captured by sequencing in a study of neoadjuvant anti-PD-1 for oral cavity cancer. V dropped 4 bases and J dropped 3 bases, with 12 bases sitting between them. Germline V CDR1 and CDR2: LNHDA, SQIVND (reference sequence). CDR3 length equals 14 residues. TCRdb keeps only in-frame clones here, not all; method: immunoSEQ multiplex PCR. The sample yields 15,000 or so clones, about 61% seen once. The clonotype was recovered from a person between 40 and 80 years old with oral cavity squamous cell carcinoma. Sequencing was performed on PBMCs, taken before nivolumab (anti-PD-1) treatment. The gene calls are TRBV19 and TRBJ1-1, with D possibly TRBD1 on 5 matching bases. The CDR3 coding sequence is TGTGCCAGTAGTAAGGAGGGACCGCACACTGAAGCTTTCTTT. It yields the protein CASSKEGPHTEAFF.